The 10 T cell receptor beta chains listed next were all sequenced from one sample in a study of blood T cell repertoires in COVID-19. Sequencing was performed with immunoSEQ multiplex PCR; in TCRdb, only in-frame clones are kept and a portion is missing. The sample yields 250,000 to 300,000 clones, 85% to 90% seen once. Sequencing input: peripheral blood. These TCRs come from a man younger than 35 with active or convalescent COVID-19.

V usage is TRBV6-5 and J usage is TRBJ2-3; 7 bases match TRBD1. The germline CDR1 and CDR2 sequences are MNHEY and SVGAGI. The ends lost 4 bases at V and 6 bases at J; junction bases unmatched: 1. The length of the CDR3 is 12 residues. The CDR3 nucleotides are TGTGCCAGCAGTTTGACAGGGGATACGCAGTATTTT. Its translation is CASSLTGDTQYF.

The chain links TRBV29-1 to TRBJ1-2; 9 bases align to TRBD1. Germline-derived CDR1 and CDR2 are SQVTM and ANQGSEA. The junction had 17 bases not matched to a gene; V was cut back by 6 bases and J by 6 bases. The CDR3 extends over 16 amino acids. CDR3 loop: CSVLRDRVWANDGYTF. CDR3 DNA sequence: TGCAGCGTCCTCCGGGACAGGGTGTGGGCCAACGATGGCTACACCTTC. Looking up the rest from reference TRBV29-1 and TRBJ1-2 gives the full variable domain: SAVISQKPSRDICQRGTSLTIQCQVDSQVTMMFWYRQQPGQSLTLIATANQGSEATYESGFVIDKFPISRPNLTFSTLTVSNMSPEDSSIYLCSVLRDRVWANDGYTFGSGTRLTVV.

This chain links TRBV6-5 with TRBJ2-7, with 9 bases that match TRBD1. V trimming: 3 bases; J trimming: 4 bases; junction bases outside the gene matches: 4. Germline-derived CDR1 and CDR2 are MNHEY and SVGAGI. The CDR3 consists of 14 residues. CDR3 in amino acids: CASSYRQGEYEQYF. The CDR3 bases are TGTGCCAGCAGTTATCGACAGGGGGAATACGAGCAGTACTTC.

V gene TRBV6-5 combines with J gene TRBJ2-7; D is unclear. Germline loops: CDR1 MNHEY, CDR2 SVGAGI. The germline V and J ends were trimmed by 6 bases and 3 bases, with 12 bases remaining between them. This CDR3 region has 13 residues. This chain's CDR3 is CASSLTVIYEQYF. In DNA, the CDR3 is TGTGCCAGCAGCCTAACAGTGATCTACGAGCAGTACTTC.

The chain links TRBV12-5 to TRBJ2-1; D perhaps matches TRBD2 (6 bases). The CDR3 spans 15 residues. CDR1 is LGHNT, CDR2 FRNRAP, per germline. Trimming took off 6 bases at V and 12 bases at J, with 24 bases between the two ends. Written as DNA, the CDR3 is TGTGCTAGTGGGTTACTCGGGGGTTCCGGGGATGGGCAGTTCTTC. It is translated as CASGLLGGSGDGQFF.

The V gene is TRBV27, the J gene TRBJ2-5, with 10 bases identical to TRBD2. The germline gives CDR1 MNHEY, CDR2 SMNVEV (reference sequence). The CDR3 runs 13 residues. V lost 5 bases and J lost 5; bases outside the gene matches: 2. The chain's CDR3 is CASSTTSGETQYF. For the CDR3, the DNA is TGTGCCAGCAGTACGACTAGCGGGGAGACCCAGTACTTC.

This rearrangement joins TRBV5-1 to TRBJ1-1; no reliable D call. V shed 1 base and J shed 5 bases, with 18 bases lying between them. Germline loops: CDR1 SGHRS, CDR2 YFSETQ. The CDR3 totals 16 residues. CDR3 region: CASSLLGLEGGTEAFF. The CDR3 coding sequence is TGCGCCAGCAGCTTGTTAGGTTTAGAGGGAGGTACTGAAGCTTTCTTT.

The chain carries TRBV12-3 or TRBV12-4 and TRBJ1-1; TRBD1 is a possible D gene (6 bases). Deletions cut 5 bases from V and 12 bases from J, with 16 bases between. The CDR3 is made up of 12 amino acids. The CDR3, as DNA: TGTGCCAGCAGTCCGCACAGGGATTATACTTTCTTT. This codes for CASSPHRDYTFF.

This clone occurred a few times. The rearrangement joins TRBV5-4 to TRBJ1-2; TRBD1 matches at 7 bases. The J segment lost 6 bases and the V segment lost 4 bases, leaving 6 bases of the junction unmatched. This CDR3 region has 13 residues. CDR1 SGHNT and CDR2 YYREEE come from the germline V gene (reference sequence). The CDR3 spells CASSLLDRDGYTF. CDR3 DNA sequence: TGTGCCAGCAGCCTTCTCGACAGGGATGGCTACACCTTC.

The chain recombines TRBV5-1 with TRBJ2-2; D is unresolved. The CDR3 length is 14 residues. Germline CDR1 is SGHRS and CDR2 is YFSETQ. V dropped 0 bases and J dropped 7 bases, with 10 bases sitting between them. As DNA, the CDR3 is TGCGCCAGCAGCTTGGGCAGCGTTAACGGGGAGCTGTTTTTT. Translated: CASSLGSVNGELFF.